These 21 T cell receptor beta chains originate from one sample sequenced in a study of cytomegalovirus exposure and HLA in healthy donors. Primers included in the PCR were 60 Vbeta and 13 Jbeta primers. TCRdb's copy holds only in-frame clones and misses some; the assay was immunoSEQ multiplex PCR. This sample yields 270,000 or so clones, of which nearly 95% are seen a single time; around 1.7% belongs to the top ten. Input material: PBMCs. Every receptor here comes from a girl aged 2 to 10 in good health and CMV-seronegative.

The chain is built from TRBV2 and TRBJ1-2; unclear D gene. V gave up 3 bases and J gave up 4 bases, with 9 bases separating them. CDR1 SNHLY and CDR2 FYNNEI come from the germline V gene. The CDR3 contains 13 residues. CDR3 loop: CASSEEGAYGYTF. The CDR3, as DNA: TGTGCCAGCAGTGAGGAGGGAGCCTATGGCTACACCTTC. The entire variable domain, with the rest obtained from reference TRBV2 and TRBJ1-2, is as follows: EPEVTQTPSHQVTQMGQEVILRCVPISNHLYFYWYRQILGQKVEFLVSFYNNEISEKSEIFDDQFSVERPDGSNFTLKIRSTKLEDSAMYFCASSEEGAYGYTFGSGTRLTVV.

J is TRBJ2-5 and V is TRBV15; maybe TRBD1 (7 bases). Looked up from germline, CDR1 is LNHNV and CDR2 is YYDKDF (reference sequence). V shed 3 bases and J shed 10 bases, with 21 bases lying between them. CDR3 length: 15 amino acids. This chain's CDR3 is CATSSTQGRGRDQYF. The CDR3 DNA reads as TGTGCCACCAGCAGCACACAGGGGCGAGGGCGGGACCAGTACTTC.

The V call is TRBV11-2, the J call TRBJ1-1, with TRBD1 as a possible D gene (5 bases). The CDR3 has 16 amino acids. V lost 3 bases and J lost 4, with 18 bases in between. Germline V lookup: CDR1 SGHAT, CDR2 FQNNGV. For the CDR3, the DNA is TGTGCCAGCAGCTTCAAAGAGGGACTCTGGGGCACTGAAGCTTTCTTT. Amino acid sequence: CASSFKEGLWGTEAFF.

The chain has TRBV5-1 and TRBJ2-1, with TRBD2 identical over 16 bases. The CDR3 length is 16 residues. Per germline, CDR1 SGHRS and CDR2 YFSETQ. Trimming took 4 bases from V and 7 from J; bases not matched to a gene: 5. CDR3 sequence: CASSGTSGGASNEQFF. The CDR3, as DNA: TGCGCCAGCAGCGGGACTAGCGGGGGGGCCTCGAATGAGCAGTTCTTC.

The rearrangement links TRBV9 to TRBJ2-1, with 7 nucleotides matching TRBD1. With V trimmed by 0 bases and J by 6 bases, 12 bases remained unmatched. This CDR3 has 17 amino acids. In germline, CDR1 is SGDLS, CDR2 YYNGEE. CDR3: CASSVGGRGRSVNEQFF. The DNA of the CDR3 is TGTGCCAGCAGCGTAGGAGGTAGGGGGCGGTCAGTCAATGAGCAGTTCTTC.

The chain is built from TRBV11-2 and TRBJ2-1; D gene unclear. The CDR3 extends over 14 amino acids. V lost 5 bases and J 4 bases, leaving 12 bases between the germline ends. Germline values: CDR1 SGHAT, CDR2 FQNNGV. The CDR3 region is CASSPTDTYNEQFF. DNA of the CDR3: TGTGCCAGCAGCCCCACAGACACGTACAATGAGCAGTTCTTC.

The chain has TRBV30 and TRBJ1-1; D is ambiguous. This CDR3 contains 16 residues. The V and J ends lost 0 bases and 0 bases respectively, with 14 bases between them. Germline values: CDR1 GTSNPN, CDR2 SVGIG (reference sequence). The CDR3 spells CAWSVSFHSMNTEAFF. The CDR3 region has the DNA TGTGCCTGGAGTGTAAGCTTCCACTCAATGAACACTGAAGCTTTCTTT.

This rearrangement joins TRBV6-4 to TRBJ2-1; D uncertain. The CDR3 loop spans 13 amino acids. V lost 6 bases and J lost 7, with 13 bases in between. Germline CDR1 reads MRHNA; CDR2 reads SNTAGT. The CDR3 here is CASSASPGNEQFF. The CDR3 region has the DNA TGTGCCAGCAGCGCCTCCCCCGGGAATGAGCAGTTCTTC.

The chain is built from TRBV19 and TRBJ2-1, with 12 bases that match TRBD2. The CDR3 loop spans 16 amino acids. The J segment lost 8 bases and the V segment lost 0 bases, leaving 5 bases of the junction unmatched. From germline, CDR1 is LNHDA and CDR2 SQIVND (reference sequence). The CDR3 loop reads CASSIDWASGGDEQFF. Written as DNA, the CDR3 is TGTGCCAGTAGTATAGATTGGGCTAGCGGGGGGGATGAGCAGTTCTTC.

CDR3 nucleotide sequence: TGTGCCAGCAGCTTAGTTGGGGACAGCCTTAACTATGGCTACACCTTC. Translating gives CASSLVGDSLNYGYTF. The chain uses TRBV7-9 and TRBJ1-2, with TRBD1 identical over 7 bases. The J segment lost 1 base and the V segment lost 1 base, leaving 6 bases of the junction unmatched. This CDR3 comprises 16 residues. Germline loops: CDR1 SEHNR, CDR2 FQNEAQ (reference sequence).

The chain recombines TRBV18 with TRBJ1-2; D not certain. CDR3 length: 16 amino acids. Trimming took 3 bases from V and 3 from J, leaving 17 bases between them. Per the germline V gene, CDR1 is KGHSH and CDR2 is LQKENI. CDR3 in amino acids: CASSPVKGTGDYGYTF. As DNA, the CDR3 is TGTGCCAGCTCACCCGTAAAAGGCACCGGGGACTATGGCTACACCTTC.

The chain carries TRBV7-9 and TRBJ2-3; D perhaps matches TRBD1 (6 bases). Germline loops: CDR1 SEHNR, CDR2 FQNEAQ (reference sequence). Trimming shortened V by 5 bases and J by 6 bases, and 21 bases separated the two germline ends. The CDR3 consists of 16 residues. This CDR3 is CASSPGPGAGGDTQYF. CDR3 sequence (DNA): TGTGCCAGCAGCCCCGGGCCAGGGGCCGGCGGGGATACGCAGTATTTT.

The chain recombines TRBV6-1 with TRBJ2-7; the match to TRBD1 covers 9 bases. Germline-derived CDR1 and CDR2 are MNHNS and SASEGT. V lost 7 bases and J lost 1; bases outside the gene matches: 5. This CDR3 has 14 residues. This CDR3 is CASTPGTGSYEQYF. The CDR3, as DNA: TGTGCCAGCACCCCAGGGACAGGGTCCTACGAGCAGTACTTC.

The V gene is TRBV9, the J gene TRBJ1-5; TRBD1 agrees at 8 bases. Trimming removed 4 bases from V and 5 bases from J; junction bases left unmatched: 8. CDR1 and CDR2 (germline): SGDLS, YYNGEE. The CDR3 spans 15 residues. The CDR3 spells CASSIGQGRDQPQHF. The CDR3 bases are TGTGCCAGCAGCATCGGACAGGGTAGGGATCAGCCCCAGCATTTT.

V and J are TRBV7-6 and TRBJ1-2; tentatively, D is TRBD1 (5 bases). This CDR3 is 15 amino acids long. Trimming stripped 3 bases from V and 6 bases from J, with 17 bases between. Per germline, CDR1 SGHVS and CDR2 FNYEAQ. In nucleotides, the CDR3 is TGTGCCAGCAGCTTTAGCTTTGACAGCTCCAATGGCTACACCTTC. Translating it yields CASSFSFDSSNGYTF.

V usage is TRBV9 and J usage is TRBJ1-5; 9 bases match TRBD1. Germline values: CDR1 SGDLS, CDR2 YYNGEE. The CDR3 length is 14 residues. V lost 3 bases, J lost 7 bases, and 5 bases stayed unmatched. DNA of the CDR3: TGTGCCAGCAGCGAACAGGGGGCAGGGCAGCCCCAGCATTTT. Its translation is CASSEQGAGQPQHF.

The chain has TRBV18 and TRBJ1-1; D ambiguous. This CDR3 has 15 amino acids. Germline V CDR1 and CDR2: KGHSH, LQKENI. V was clipped by 6 bases and J by 0 bases, with 14 bases between them. The CDR3 sequence is CASSQAFTMNTEAFF. The CDR3 nucleotides are TGTGCCAGCTCTCAGGCCTTTACGATGAACACTGAAGCTTTCTTT.

This clone has a single count. The J gene is TRBJ1-5, the V gene TRBV18; 8 bases line up with TRBD1. From germline, CDR1 is KGHSH and CDR2 LQKENI. Losses at the gene ends were 3 bases for V and 2 bases for J; bases not matched to a gene: 3. There are 15 residues in the CDR3. The chain's CDR3 is CASSPLTGGNQPQHF. The CDR3 DNA reads as TGTGCCAGCTCACCGCTGACAGGGGGCAATCAGCCCCAGCATTTT.

The CDR3 DNA reads as TGTGCCAGCAGTCCGGGAGGGGAGACCCAGTACTTC. Amino acid sequence: CASSPGGETQYF. The chain is built from TRBV2 and TRBJ2-5, with 8 positions matching TRBD2. This CDR3 contains 12 residues. J lost 5 bases, V lost 5 bases, and 1 base had no gene match. CDR1 and CDR2 (germline): SNHLY, FYNNEI.

V and J are TRBV5-1 and TRBJ2-2, with D perhaps matching TRBD2 (6 bases). V was cut by 5 bases and J by 6 bases, with 11 bases left in between. The CDR3 spans 13 residues. The germline gives CDR1 SGHRS, CDR2 YFSETQ. This chain's CDR3 is CASSPTSPGELFF. CDR3 bases: TGCGCCAGCAGTCCCACTAGCCCCGGGGAGCTGTTTTTT. Based on the CDR3 plus reference TRBV5-1 and TRBJ2-2, the full variable domain is KAGVTQTPRYLIKTRGQQVTLSCSPISGHRSVSWYQQTPGQGLQFLFEYFSETQRNKGNFPGRFSGRQFSNSRSEMNVSTLELGDSALYLCASSPTSPGELFFGEGSRLTVL.

The rearrangement uses TRBV28 and TRBJ2-7; D is uncertain. Germline V CDR1 and CDR2: MDHEN, SYDVKM. Trimming stripped 2 bases from V and 3 bases from J, with 5 bases between. The CDR3 loop spans 12 amino acids. This chain's CDR3 is CASSLNNYEQYF. Written as DNA, the CDR3 is TGTGCCAGCAGTTTAAACAACTACGAGCAGTACTTC.